This T cell receptor beta chain was sequenced in a study of T cell repertoires in cytomegalovirus infection. The overall study: CMV epitopes in the study were HLA-C-restricted (recently identified) and HLA-B-restricted (well studied). Public TCR beta signature analysis indicated the presence of both CMV infection and matching HLA type.

TCRdb reanalysed the reads using MiXCR and keeps one entry per CDR3 protein. Of around 900,000 distinct CDR3 sequences listed, around 30% are singletons. This clonotype came up many times. Its antigen is currently unknown. The germline CDR1 and CDR2 sequences are LNHDA and SQIVND (reference sequence). V lost 3 bases and J 5 bases, leaving 11 bases between the germline ends. The length of the CDR3 is 14 residues. General study points: Frequencies of public TCR beta families were cumulated, and this identified carriers of CMV plus the relevant HLA.

The source of this sequence is a human donor in good health (CMV status not recorded). Some clones in this sample may be carry-over from other donors' samples. This chain links TRBV19 with TRBJ1-5, with D tentatively TRBD1 (5 bases). Sequenced material: cultured CD8+ T cells from PBMCs, taken from culture after CMV antigen stimulation. CDR3 amino acids: CASSMFGRDQPQHF. CDR3 coding DNA: TGTGCCAGTAGTATGTTTGGCAGGGATCAGCCCCAGCATTTT.